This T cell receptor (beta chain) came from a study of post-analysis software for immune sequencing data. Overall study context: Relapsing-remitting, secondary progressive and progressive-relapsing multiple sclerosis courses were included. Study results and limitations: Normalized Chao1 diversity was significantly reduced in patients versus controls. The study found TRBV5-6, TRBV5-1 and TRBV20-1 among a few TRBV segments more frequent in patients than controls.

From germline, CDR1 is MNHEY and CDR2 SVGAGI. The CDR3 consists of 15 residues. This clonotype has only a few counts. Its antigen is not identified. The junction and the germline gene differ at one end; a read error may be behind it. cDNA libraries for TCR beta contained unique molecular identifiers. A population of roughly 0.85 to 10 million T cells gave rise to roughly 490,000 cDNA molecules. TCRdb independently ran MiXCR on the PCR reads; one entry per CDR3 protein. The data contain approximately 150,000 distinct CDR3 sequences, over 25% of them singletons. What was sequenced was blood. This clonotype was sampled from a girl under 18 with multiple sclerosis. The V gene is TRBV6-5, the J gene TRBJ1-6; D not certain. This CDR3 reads CASSQQKVSNSPPHF. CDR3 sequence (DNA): TGTGCCAGCAGTCAACAGAAGGTTTCAAATTCACCCCCCCACTTT.